Each of the 2 T cell receptor beta chains below was sequenced from the same sample in a study of T-cell reconstitution after alpha-beta-depleted transplantation in children. This sample's TCRbeta library carried unique molecular identifier barcodes. TCRdb re-derived calls from the PCR reads in MiXCR, one entry per CDR3 protein. The sample consists of hundreds of thousands of distinct CDR3 sequences, 20% to 30% of them appearing once. The sequencing used PBMCs, mostly from graft donor cells, collected 360 days after TCRalphabeta/CD19-depleted stem cell transplant. These receptors were taken from a female patient between 2 and 15 years old who had a stem cell transplant for congenital amegakaryocytic thrombocytopenia, so the T cells may come from the graft donor.

On this clonotype: As the CDR3 is not closed by the conserved phenylalanine or tryptophan, this likely results from a read error. The J gene is TRBJ1-2, the V gene TRBV20-1, with D maybe TRBD1 (6 bases). V was trimmed by 4 bases and J by 1 base, leaving 10 bases between them. The CDR3 consists of 13 residues. Germline V gene data show CDR1 as DFQATT and CDR2 as SNEGSKA (reference sequence). CDR3 sequence: CSAIPGHNYGYTL. The CDR3 nucleotides read TGCAGTGCTATTCCGGGACATAACTATGGCTACACCTTA.

This rearrangement joins TRBV6-5 to TRBJ2-5, with 9 nucleotides matching TRBD2. Trimming cost V 2 bases and J 1 base; bases outside gene matches: 8. CDR1 and CDR2 (germline): MNHEY, SVGAGI. The CDR3 has 17 amino acids. The CDR3 sequence is CASSYNLAGKLQETQYF. CDR3 bases: TGTGCCAGCAGTTACAACCTAGCGGGAAAACTCCAAGAGACCCAGTACTTC.